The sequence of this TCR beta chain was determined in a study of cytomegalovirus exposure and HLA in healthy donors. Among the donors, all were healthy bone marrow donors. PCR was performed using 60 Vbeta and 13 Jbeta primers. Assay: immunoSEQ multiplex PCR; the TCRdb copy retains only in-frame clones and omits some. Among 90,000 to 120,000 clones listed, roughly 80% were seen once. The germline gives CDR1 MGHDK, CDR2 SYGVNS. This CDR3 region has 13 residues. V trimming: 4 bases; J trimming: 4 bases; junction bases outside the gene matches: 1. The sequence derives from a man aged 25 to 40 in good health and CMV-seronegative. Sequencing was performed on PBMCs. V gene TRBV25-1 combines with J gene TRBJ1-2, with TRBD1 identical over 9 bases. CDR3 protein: CASSGDRAYGYTF. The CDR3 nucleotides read TGTGCCAGCAGTGGGGACAGGGCCTATGGCTACACCTTC.